The sequence of this T cell receptor (beta chain) was determined in a study of cytomegalovirus exposure and HLA in healthy donors (dated by TCRdb to 2016 to 2017). Concerning the study at large: According to an earlier analysis of 450 to 650 of the donors, about 190 million T cells yielded roughly 110 million unique TCR beta sequences and around 300 Gb of sequence data. To predict cytomegalovirus infection status, the study combined high-throughput TCR immunosequencing, statistical association of individual TCRs with disease status, and machine learning. The aim of the study was to test whether cataloging public T cell receptors could identify signatures of past pathogen exposure. Of the roughly 400 genotyped donors, approximately 80% were placed in the genetic ancestry cluster associated with self-reported Caucasian donors. A later genetic analysis used genome-wide SNP genotypes for about three fifths of the 666 donors, treating that subset as a discovery cohort. HLA typing included class I and class II loci at four-digit resolution. Along with the approximately 650-subject first cohort, a separate validation cohort of 120 different subjects was used. Among under 450 genotyped donors of the cohort, an average of approximately 240,000 unique TCR beta nucleotide sequences were sequenced per donor, around 20% of them non-productive. Donor age, sex, ethnicity and CMV serostatus were collected together with the repertoire data. A handful of DR-DQ haplotypes were handled as single units for association and clustering because linkage in the cohort was strong. In an earlier analysis of more than 550 of the donors, high-throughput TCR beta sequencing was used to judge whether each TCR beta V gene segment behaved as functional or pseudogenic. Every discovery cohort repertoire had been produced on one sequencing platform. In a later analysis, previously published TCR beta repertoires from 670 or so donors were re-analyzed and high-resolution HLA genotyping was added so that TCR occurrence patterns could be studied. The number of typed donors differed by locus: about 629-630 for A, B, C, DRB1 and DQB1; approximately 520 for DQA1; approximately 610 for DPA1; and 450 to 480 for DPB1. An early release that covered approximately 600 HLA-typed donors contained around 330 gigabases of sequencing data and 85 million to 100 million unique TCR sequences. The later analysis used no new phenotypic data to find candidate immune exposures, relying instead on TCR beta sequences and their occurrence across donors. The study used immunosequencing to profile the T cell repertoires of hundreds of subjects and linked those repertoires to cytomegalovirus serostatus. The paper as a whole reports these results and caveats: In a later analysis, HLA-associated TCR beta chains showed more clonal expansion and lower generation probabilities than non-associated chains that were equally common. Strong co-occurrence of HLA alleles, especially DR and DQ, made assigning TCR associations to individual alleles difficult. For the cohort, immune exposure information was limited to CMV serostatus. Most TCR sequences were observed very rarely across donors, whereas some public TCRs were present in many individuals. In a later analysis, TCR association rates were found to vary across HLA loci, with the most associated TCRs seen for DRB1 alleles and the fewest for HLA-C alleles. Sequencing depth was assumed to be roughly uniform across donors in the presence/absence analyses, though that assumption may not hold. HLA typing was unavailable for some donors at each locus, so association tests used only the typed subset. The authors suggested that the approach could potentially be extended to other disease states and immunological phenotypes. Because counts were too low, some 17 rarely observed V segments, including chromosome 9 orphons, were left out of the earlier analysis of several hundred of the donors. The classifier was reported to diagnose cytomegalovirus status with high specificity and sensitivity in both the original cohort and the validation cohort. A few of the identified cytomegalovirus-associated TCR beta chains were confirmed in vitro to be specific for cytomegalovirus antigens. Correlated functional status among segregating V segments might reflect linkage disequilibrium, but an unknown experimental factor could not be ruled out. According to a later genetic analysis, donors in an Asian-associated ancestry cluster had fewer N-insertions in productive TCRs than the approximately 650-donor mean. A total of about 150 TCR beta chains were listed by the study as associated with cytomegalovirus. Only TCR beta chains were sequenced in this cohort, and the absence of alpha or paired-chain data limited detectable features. An association between a missense DCLRE1C variant and V-gene and J-gene trimming of TCR beta chains was found in a later genetic analysis and replicated in an independent cohort. According to a later analysis, most CMV-associated TCR beta chains appeared to be HLA-restricted, and the HLA associations seemed to be driven largely by CMV exposure. Specific HLA alleles were associated with roughly 17,000 TCR beta sequences at a false discovery rate of 0.05 in a later analysis. Broadly in line with IMGT annotations, most TCR beta V segments showed up in productive rearrangements about 90% or about 30% of the time in an earlier analysis of several hundred of the donors. A further reported finding was that TCR beta sequences accurately predicted the HLA-A and HLA-B alleles for most subjects in the first cohort. Because the 87-base-pair reads could not distinguish some IMGT-functional V segments, including TRBV6-2 and TRBV6-3, those segments were excluded. A later analysis reported that several top co-occurrence clusters appeared linked to parvovirus B19, influenza, CMV and Epstein-Barr virus. A cluster of highly shared sequence variants was judged likely to represent a technical artifact of the sequencing pipeline.

A note on this clone: What this receptor recognizes is not known. No much larger clone is present one base from it, and per-base qualities are unavailable.

Receptors were amplified or captured by the immunoSEQ multiplex PCR assay. The multiplex PCR relied on a mix of 60 forward primers for TCR Vbeta segments and 13 reverse primers for TCR Jbeta segments. The CDR3 region of rearranged TCR beta genes was amplified from genomic DNA by a multiplex PCR assay. The Illumina HiSeq System was used to sequence the amplified TCR beta libraries as 87-base-pair reads. The paper's processing steps were these. A later analysis counted approximately 76 million unique TCR beta chains across the 550 to 800 repertoires, and about 10 million of these chains were shared by at least two donors. Raw reads were error-corrected and collapsed into unique sequences with a nearest-neighbor algorithm that merged closely related sequences to remove PCR and sequencing errors. CDR3 sequences were aligned to IMGT reference sequences to assign V, D and J gene segments. For a sequence to be retained, a match of at least six nucleotides to both a V gene segment and a J gene segment was required. A rearrangement was called productive if the CDR3 had no stop codons and remained in frame with V and J, and every other rearrangement was called non-productive. CDR3 was defined by IMGT convention, running from the second conserved V-encoded cysteine to the conserved J-encoded phenylalanine. The earlier analysis of 587 of the donors excluded any sequence lacking an unambiguous match to a single V gene segment. In an earlier analysis of more than 500 of the donors, a V segment was called functional when productive rearrangements were above 56.7%, and segregating when the standard deviation between donors exceeded 5%. To diagnose cytomegalovirus status from the catalog of TCR beta chain sequences, a statistical classification framework was built. In a later analysis, V and J genes were assigned by comparing TCR nucleotide sequences against IMGT/GENE-DB human TR gene sequences. A later analysis assigned CDR3 sequences and most-parsimonious VDJ recombination scenarios with the TCRdist pipeline. In a later analysis, every TCR beta chain was defined by the combination of its CDR3 amino acid sequence and its V-gene family, and reads without a unique V-gene family were dropped. In a later analysis, around 600 highly shared, low-generation-probability nucleotide sequences were removed to address suspected cross-contamination and a sequencing artifact. A later analysis calculated a clonal expansion index for each public chain from normalized within-repertoire ranks of inferred template counts. A later analysis computed generation probabilities with a VDJ recombination model fitted to out-of-frame rearrangements, and checked the results against IGoR. Hypergeometric tests were used in a later analysis to score TCR-TCR, TCR-HLA and TCR-CMV co-occurrence, with a repertoire-size bias correction applied to the TCR pairs. In a later analysis, false discovery rates were estimated by permuting HLA or CMV assignments 20 times. In a later analysis, co-occurring TCRs were grouped using DBSCAN, with TCRdist sequence similarity added in when clustering inside HLA-allele-positive subsets. Co-occurrence clustering excluded repertoires with fewer than 30,000 or more than 120,000 public chains, plus five with anomalous nucleotide sharing. This is the immuneACCESS table as TCRdb keeps it, with only in-frame sequences that have V and J called. A part of the clones is gone; compared with another copy, unresolved V genes explain less than half, and the rest is unexplained. V and J calls and clone size are as listed in that table; D and trimming were resolved from the DNA. The table for this sample lists roughly 190,000 clones; roughly four fifths of them were counted only once. The biggest ten clones account for around 0.75% of the sample.

Relative to germline, V is 5 bases shorter and J is 6 bases shorter, with 16 bases between their ends. The cysteine opens and the phenylalanine closes a CDR3 of 15 amino acids. The entry retains the CDR3 DNA only, 45 bases that are in frame from base 1. For CDR1 and CDR2, the germline V gene (reference sequence) lists SEHNR and FQNEAQ. The cohort comprised some 730 healthy bone marrow donors. Cohort members were all nominally healthy when sampled, although unrecorded immune exposures were likely present. The donor was CMV seronegative and belonged to the group of approximately 320 seronegative cohort members. A peripheral blood sample was collected from each donor, and TCR beta sequencing was performed on peripheral blood mononuclear cells. The Qiagen DNeasy Blood Extraction Kit was used to extract genomic DNA from the blood cell samples.

This receptor chain uses TRBV7-9 and TRBJ2-2, with TRBD1 perhaps the D gene, on 6 matching bases. This TCR came from a young woman in good health and CMV-seronegative. The source material was PBMCs. The CDR3 reads CASSPREGDSGELFF. The sequenced DNA is TGTGCCAGCAGCCCTCGAGAGGGGGATTCCGGGGAGCTGTTTTTT.